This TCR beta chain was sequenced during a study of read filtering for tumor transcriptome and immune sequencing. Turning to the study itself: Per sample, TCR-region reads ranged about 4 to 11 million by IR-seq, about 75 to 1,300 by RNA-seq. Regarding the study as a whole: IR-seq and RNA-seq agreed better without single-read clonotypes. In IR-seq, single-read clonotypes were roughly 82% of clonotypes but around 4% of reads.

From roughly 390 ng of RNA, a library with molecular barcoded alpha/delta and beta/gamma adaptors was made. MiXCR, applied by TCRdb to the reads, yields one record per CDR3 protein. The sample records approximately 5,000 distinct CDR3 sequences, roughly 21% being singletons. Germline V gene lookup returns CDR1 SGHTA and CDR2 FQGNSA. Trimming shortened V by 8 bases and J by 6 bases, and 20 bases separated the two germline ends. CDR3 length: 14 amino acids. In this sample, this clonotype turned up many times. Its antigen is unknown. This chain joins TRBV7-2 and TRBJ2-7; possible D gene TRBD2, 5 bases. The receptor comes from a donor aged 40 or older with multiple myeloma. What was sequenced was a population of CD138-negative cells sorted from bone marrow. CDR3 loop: CASQEDWGGGEQYF. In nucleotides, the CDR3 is TGTGCCAGCCAAGAGGACTGGGGTGGCGGCGAGCAGTACTTC.